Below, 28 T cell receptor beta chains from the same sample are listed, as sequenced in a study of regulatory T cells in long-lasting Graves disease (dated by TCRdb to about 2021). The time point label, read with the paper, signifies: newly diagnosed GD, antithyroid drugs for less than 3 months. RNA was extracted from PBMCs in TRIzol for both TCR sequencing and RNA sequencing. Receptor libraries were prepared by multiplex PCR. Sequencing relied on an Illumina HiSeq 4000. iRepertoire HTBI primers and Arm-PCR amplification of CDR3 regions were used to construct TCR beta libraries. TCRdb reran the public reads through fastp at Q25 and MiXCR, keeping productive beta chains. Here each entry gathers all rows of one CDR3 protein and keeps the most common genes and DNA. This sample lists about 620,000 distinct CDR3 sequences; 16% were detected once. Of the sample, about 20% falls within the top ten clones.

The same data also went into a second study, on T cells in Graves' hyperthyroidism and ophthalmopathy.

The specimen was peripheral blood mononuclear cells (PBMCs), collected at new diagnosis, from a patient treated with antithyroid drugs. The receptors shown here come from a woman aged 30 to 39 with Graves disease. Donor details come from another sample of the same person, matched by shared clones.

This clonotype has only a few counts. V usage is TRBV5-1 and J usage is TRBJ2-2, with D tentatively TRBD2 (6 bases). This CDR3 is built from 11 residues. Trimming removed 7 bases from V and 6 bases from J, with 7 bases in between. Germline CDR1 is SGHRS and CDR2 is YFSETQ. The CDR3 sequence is CASGEAGELFF. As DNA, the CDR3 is TGCGCCAGCGGGGAGGCCGGGGAGCTGTTTTTT. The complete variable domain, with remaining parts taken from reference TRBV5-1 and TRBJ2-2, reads KAGVTQTPRYLIKTRGQQVTLSCSPISGHRSVSWYQQTPGQGLQFLFEYFSETQRNKGNFPGRFSGRQFSNSRSEMNVSTLELGDSALYLCASGEAGELFFGEGSRLTVL.

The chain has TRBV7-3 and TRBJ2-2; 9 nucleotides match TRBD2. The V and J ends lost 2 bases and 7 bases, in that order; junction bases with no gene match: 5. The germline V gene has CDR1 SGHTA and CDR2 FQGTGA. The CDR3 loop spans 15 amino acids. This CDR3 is CASSLAAGGIGELFF. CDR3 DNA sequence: TGTGCCAGCAGCTTAGCGGCGGGAGGGATCGGGGAGCTGTTTTTT.

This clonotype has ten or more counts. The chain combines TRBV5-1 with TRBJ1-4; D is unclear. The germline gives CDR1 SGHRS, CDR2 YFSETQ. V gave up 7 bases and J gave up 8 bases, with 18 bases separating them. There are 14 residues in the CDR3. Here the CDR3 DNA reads TGCGCCAGCGCCAATTCGGTTTCCGGGGAAAAACTGTTTTTT. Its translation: CASANSVSGEKLFF.

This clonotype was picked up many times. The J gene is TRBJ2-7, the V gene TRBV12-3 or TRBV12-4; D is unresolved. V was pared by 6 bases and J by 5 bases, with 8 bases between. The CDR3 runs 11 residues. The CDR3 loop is CASSLFDEQYF. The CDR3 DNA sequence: TGTGCCAGCAGCCTCTTCGACGAGCAGTACTTC.

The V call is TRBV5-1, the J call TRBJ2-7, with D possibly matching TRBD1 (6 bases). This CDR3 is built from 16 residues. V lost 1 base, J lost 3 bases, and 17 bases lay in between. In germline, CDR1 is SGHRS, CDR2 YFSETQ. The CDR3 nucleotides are TGCGCCAGCAGCTTGCGGTTCTCAGGGGCCTACTACGAGCAGTACTTC. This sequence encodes CASSLRFSGAYYEQYF.

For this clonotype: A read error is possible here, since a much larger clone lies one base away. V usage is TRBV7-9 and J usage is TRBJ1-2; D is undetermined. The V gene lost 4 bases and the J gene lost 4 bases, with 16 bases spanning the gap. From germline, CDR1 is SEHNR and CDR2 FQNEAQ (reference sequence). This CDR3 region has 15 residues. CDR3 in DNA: TGTGCCAGCAGCTCCCCCACGGAGGAACCCTATGGCTACACCTTC. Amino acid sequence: CASSSPTEEPYGYTF.

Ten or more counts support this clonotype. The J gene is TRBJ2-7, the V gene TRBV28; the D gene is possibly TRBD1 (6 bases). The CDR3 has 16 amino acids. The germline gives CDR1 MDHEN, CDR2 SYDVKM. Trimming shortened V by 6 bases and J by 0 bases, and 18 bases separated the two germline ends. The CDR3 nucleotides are TGTGCCAGCAGAACAGGGCAGTTCCCGACCTCCTACGAGCAGTACTTC. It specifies CASRTGQFPTSYEQYF.

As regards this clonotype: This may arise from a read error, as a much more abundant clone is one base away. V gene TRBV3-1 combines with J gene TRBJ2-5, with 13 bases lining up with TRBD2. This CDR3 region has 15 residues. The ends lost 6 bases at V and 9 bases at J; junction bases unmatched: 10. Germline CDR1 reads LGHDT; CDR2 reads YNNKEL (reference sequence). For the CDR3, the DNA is TGTGCCAGCAGTTCTGGACTAGCGGGAGAGGAGGCCCAGTACTTC. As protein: CASSSGLAGEEAQYF.

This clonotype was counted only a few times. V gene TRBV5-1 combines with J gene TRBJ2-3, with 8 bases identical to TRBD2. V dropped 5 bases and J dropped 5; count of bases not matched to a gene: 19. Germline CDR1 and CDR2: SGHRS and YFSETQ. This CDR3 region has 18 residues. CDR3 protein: CASRPDPGLERILDTQYF. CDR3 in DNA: TGCGCCAGCAGACCCGACCCGGGACTAGAAAGGATTTTAGATACGCAGTATTTT.

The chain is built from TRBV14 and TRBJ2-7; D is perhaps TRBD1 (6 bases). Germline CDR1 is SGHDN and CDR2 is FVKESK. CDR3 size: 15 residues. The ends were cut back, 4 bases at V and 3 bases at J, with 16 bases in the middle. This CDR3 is CASSRLGAADYEQYF. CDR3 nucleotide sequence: TGTGCCAGCAGCCGCCTGGGGGCGGCCGACTACGAGCAGTACTTC.

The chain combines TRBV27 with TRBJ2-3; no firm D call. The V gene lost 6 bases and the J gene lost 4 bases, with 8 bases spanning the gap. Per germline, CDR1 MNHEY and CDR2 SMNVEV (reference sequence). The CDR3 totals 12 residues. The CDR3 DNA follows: TGTGCCAGCAGGACCTCCCCAGATACGCAGTATTTT. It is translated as CASRTSPDTQYF.

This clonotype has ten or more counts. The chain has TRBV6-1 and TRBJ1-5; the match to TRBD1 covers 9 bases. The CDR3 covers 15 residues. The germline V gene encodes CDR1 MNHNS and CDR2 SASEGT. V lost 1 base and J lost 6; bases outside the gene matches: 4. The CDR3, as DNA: TGTGCCAGCAGTGAAGTAGGGACAGGGCCTCAGCCCCAGCATTTT. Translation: CASSEVGTGPQPQHF.

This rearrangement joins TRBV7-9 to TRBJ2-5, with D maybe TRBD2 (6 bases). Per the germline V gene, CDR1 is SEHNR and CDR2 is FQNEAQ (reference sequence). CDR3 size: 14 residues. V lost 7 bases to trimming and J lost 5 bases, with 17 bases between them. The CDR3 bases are TGTGCCAGCAAAAGCGGAGGGTCGGCTGAGACCCAGTACTTC. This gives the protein CASKSGGSAETQYF.

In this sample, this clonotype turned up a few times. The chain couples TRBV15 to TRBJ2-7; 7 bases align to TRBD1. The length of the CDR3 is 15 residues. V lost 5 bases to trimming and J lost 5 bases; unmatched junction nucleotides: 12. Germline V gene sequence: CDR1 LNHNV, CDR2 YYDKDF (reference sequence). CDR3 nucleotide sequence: TGTGCCACCAGCTCTGGGTCAGGGGGATACGACGAGCAGTACTTC. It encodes CATSSGSGGYDEQYF.

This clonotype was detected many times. CDR3 coding DNA: TGCAGTGCAGGTCGACCCACCTCTACGCAGTATTTT. Protein product: CSAGRPTSTQYF. This chain joins TRBV20-1 and TRBJ2-3; D not resolved. Germline-derived CDR1 and CDR2 are DFQATT and SNEGSKA (reference sequence). Trimming stripped 6 bases from V and 8 bases from J, with 15 bases between. The CDR3 loop spans 12 amino acids.

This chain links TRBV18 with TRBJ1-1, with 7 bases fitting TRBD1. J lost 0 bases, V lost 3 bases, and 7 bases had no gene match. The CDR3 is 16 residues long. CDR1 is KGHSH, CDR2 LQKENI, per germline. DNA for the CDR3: TGTGCCAGCTCACCGGTACAGGGACAGATGAACACTGAAGCTTTCTTT. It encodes CASSPVQGQMNTEAFF.

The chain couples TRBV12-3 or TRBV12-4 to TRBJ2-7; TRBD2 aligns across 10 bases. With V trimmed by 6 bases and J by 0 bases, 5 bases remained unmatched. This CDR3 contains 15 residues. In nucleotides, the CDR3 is TGTGCCAGCAGACCTAGCGGGGGAACCTCCTACGAGCAGTACTTC. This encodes CASRPSGGTSYEQYF.

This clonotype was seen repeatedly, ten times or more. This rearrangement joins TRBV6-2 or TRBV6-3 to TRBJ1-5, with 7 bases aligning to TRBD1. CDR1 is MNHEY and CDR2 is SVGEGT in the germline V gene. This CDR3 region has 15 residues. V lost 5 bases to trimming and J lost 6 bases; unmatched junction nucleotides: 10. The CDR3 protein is CASSEYRGGGQPQHF. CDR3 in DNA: TGTGCCAGCAGTGAATACAGGGGAGGAGGTCAGCCCCAGCATTTT.

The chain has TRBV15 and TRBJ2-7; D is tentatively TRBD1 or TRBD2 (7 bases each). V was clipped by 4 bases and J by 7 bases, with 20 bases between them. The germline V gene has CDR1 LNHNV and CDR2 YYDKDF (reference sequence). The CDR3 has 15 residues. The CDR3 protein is CATSTWDPQGGEQYF. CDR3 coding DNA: TGTGCCACCAGCACCTGGGACCCTCAGGGGGGGGAGCAGTACTTC.

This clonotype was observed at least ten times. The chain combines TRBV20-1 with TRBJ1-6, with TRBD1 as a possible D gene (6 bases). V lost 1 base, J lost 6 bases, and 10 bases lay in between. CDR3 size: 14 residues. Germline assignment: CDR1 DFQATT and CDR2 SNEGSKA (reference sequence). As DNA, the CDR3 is TGCAGTGCTAGAGCAGGACAGCCTAATTCACCCCTCCACTTT. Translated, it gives CSARAGQPNSPLHF.

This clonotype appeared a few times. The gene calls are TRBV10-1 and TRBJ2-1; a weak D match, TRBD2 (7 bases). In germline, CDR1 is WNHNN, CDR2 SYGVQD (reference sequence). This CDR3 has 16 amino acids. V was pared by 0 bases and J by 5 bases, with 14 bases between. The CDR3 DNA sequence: TGCGCCAGCAGTGAGTCGATACAGGGAGGGAACAATGAGCAGTTCTTC. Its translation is CASSESIQGGNNEQFF.

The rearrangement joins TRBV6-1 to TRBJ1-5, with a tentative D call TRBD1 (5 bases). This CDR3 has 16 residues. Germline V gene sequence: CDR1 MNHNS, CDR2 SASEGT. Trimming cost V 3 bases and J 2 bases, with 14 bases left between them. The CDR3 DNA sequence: TGTGCCAGCAGTGAGCGTGGGGGGATTCGCAATCAGCCCCAGCATTTT. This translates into CASSERGGIRNQPQHF.

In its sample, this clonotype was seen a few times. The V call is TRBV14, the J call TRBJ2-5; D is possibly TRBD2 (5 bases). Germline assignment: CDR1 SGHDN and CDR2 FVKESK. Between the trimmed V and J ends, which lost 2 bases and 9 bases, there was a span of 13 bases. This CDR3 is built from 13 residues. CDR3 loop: CASSQSVKGAQYF. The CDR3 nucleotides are TGTGCCAGCAGCCAAAGTGTCAAGGGAGCCCAGTACTTC.

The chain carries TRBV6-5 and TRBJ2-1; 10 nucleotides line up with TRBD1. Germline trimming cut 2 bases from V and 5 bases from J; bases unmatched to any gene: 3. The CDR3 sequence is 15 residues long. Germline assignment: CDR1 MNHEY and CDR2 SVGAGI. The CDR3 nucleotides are TGTGCCAGCAGTTACGACAGGGGGCTTAACAATGAGCAGTTCTTC. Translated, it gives CASSYDRGLNNEQFF.

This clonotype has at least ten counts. The CDR3 sequence is CASRGHGRGTEQYF. CDR3 in DNA: TGTGCCAGCAGGGGTCACGGGAGGGGAACCGAGCAGTACTTC. The V and J genes are TRBV28 and TRBJ2-7, with 8 nucleotides matching TRBD2. Trimming at V came to 6 bases and at J to 6 bases, leaving 10 bases not matched to a gene. The CDR3 is made up of 14 amino acids. The germline gives CDR1 MDHEN, CDR2 SYDVKM.

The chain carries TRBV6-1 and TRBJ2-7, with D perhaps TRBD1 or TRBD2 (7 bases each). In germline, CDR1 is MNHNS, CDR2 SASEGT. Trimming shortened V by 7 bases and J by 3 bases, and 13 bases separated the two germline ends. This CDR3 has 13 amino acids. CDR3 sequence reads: CASKGGGSYEQYF. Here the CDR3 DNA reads TGTGCCAGCAAAGGGGGCGGGAGCTACGAGCAGTACTTC.

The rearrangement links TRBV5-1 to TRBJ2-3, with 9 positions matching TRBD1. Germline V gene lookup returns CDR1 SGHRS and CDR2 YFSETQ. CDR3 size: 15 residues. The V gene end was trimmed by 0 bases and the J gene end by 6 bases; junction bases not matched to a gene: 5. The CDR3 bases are TGCGCCAGCAGCTTGGGTGGACAGGGGCTCGATACGCAGTATTTT. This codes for CASSLGGQGLDTQYF.

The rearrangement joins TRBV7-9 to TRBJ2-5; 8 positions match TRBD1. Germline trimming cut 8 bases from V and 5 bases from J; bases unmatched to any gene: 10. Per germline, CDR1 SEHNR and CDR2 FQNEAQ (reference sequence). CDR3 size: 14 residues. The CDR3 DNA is TGTGCCAGCGGCGGACAGGGTGGGTGGGAGACCCAGTACTTC. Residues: CASGGQGGWETQYF.